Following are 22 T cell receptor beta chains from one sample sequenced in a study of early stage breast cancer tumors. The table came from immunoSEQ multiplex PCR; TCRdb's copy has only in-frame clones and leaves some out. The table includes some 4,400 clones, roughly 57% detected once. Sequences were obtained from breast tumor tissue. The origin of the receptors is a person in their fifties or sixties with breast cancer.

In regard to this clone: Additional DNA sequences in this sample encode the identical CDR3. In DNA, the CDR3 is TGTGCCAGCAGCTTGGGCCAGTTAGCTAACTATGGCTACACCTTC. Protein: CASSLGQLANYGYTF. The rearrangement links TRBV5-6 to TRBJ1-2; no definite D call. Trimming left V 0 bases short and J 0 bases short, with 9 bases between. The CDR3 loop spans 15 amino acids. Germline V gene data show CDR1 as SGHDT and CDR2 as YYEEEE.

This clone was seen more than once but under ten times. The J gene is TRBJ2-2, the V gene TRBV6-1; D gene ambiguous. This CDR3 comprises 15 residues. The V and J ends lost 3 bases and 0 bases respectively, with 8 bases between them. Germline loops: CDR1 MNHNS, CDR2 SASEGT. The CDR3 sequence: CASSEATANTGELFF. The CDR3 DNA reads TGTGCCAGCAGTGAGGCGACGGCGAACACCGGGGAGCTGTTTTTT.

Here the CDR3 reads CASSSPRGRKGCTEAFF. CDR3 coding DNA: TGTGCCAGCAGCTCACCAAGGGGACGCAAAGGGTGCACTGAAGCTTTCTTT. This chain connects TRBV21-1 to TRBJ1-1. TRBV21-1 is classified as a pseudogene. The CDR3 covers 17 residues.

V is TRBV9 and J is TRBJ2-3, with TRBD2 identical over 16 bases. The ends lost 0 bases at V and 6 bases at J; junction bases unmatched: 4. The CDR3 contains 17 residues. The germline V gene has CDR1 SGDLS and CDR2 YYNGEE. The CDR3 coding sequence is TGTGCCAGCAGCGTAGCGGGACTAGCGGGAGGGTCGGATACGCAGTATTTT. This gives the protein CASSVAGLAGGSDTQYF.

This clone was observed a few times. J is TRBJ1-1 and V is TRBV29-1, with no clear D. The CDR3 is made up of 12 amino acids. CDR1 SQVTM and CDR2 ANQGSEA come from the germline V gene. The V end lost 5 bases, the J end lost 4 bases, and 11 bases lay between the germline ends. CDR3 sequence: CSVREGGTEAFF. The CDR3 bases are TGCAGCGTTCGTGAGGGAGGCACTGAAGCTTTCTTT.

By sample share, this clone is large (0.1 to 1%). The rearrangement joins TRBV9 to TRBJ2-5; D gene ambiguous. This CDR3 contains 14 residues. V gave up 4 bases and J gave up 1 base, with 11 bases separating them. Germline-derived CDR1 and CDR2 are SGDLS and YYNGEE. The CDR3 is CASSHSDFQETQYF. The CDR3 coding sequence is TGTGCCAGCAGCCACTCAGATTTCCAAGAGACCCAGTACTTC.

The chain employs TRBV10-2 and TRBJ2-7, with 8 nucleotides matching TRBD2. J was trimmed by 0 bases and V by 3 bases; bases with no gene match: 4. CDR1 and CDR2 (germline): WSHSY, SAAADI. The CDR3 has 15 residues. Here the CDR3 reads CASSERSGSSYEQYF. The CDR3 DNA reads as TGCGCCAGCAGTGAAAGGAGCGGGAGCTCCTACGAGCAGTACTTC.

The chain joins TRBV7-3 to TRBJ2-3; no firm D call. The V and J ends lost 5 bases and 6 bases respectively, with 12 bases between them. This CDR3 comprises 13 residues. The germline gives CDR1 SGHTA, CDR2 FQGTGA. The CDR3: CASSLSLRDTQYF. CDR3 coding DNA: TGTGCCAGCAGCCTAAGCCTCAGGGATACGCAGTATTTT.

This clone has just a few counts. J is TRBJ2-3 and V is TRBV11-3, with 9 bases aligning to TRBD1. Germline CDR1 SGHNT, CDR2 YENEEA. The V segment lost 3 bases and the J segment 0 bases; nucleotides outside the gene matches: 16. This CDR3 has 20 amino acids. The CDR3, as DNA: TGTGCCAGCAGCTTGGGGTCACGGACAGGGGCTTTATCTAGCACAGATACGCAGTATTTT. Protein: CASSLGSRTGALSSTDTQYF. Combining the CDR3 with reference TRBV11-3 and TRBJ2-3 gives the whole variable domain EAGVVQSPRYKIIEKKQPVAFWCNPISGHNTLYWYLQNLGQGPELLIRYENEEAVDDSQLPKDRFSAERLKGVDSTLKIQPAELGDSAVYLCASSLGSRTGALSSTDTQYFGPGTRLTVL.

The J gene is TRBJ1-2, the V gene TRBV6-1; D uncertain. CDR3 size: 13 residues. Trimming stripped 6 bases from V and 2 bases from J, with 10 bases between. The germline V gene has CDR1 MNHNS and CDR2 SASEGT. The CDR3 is CASREQSNYGYTF. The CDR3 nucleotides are TGTGCCAGCAGGGAACAATCCAACTATGGCTACACCTTC.

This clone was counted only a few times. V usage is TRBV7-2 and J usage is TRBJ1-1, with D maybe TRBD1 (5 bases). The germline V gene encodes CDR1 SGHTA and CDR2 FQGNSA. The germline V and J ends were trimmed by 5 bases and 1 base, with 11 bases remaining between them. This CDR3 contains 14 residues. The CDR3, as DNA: TGTGCCAGCAGCAGAGGGACGGCGAACACTGAAGCTTTCTTT. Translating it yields CASSRGTANTEAFF.

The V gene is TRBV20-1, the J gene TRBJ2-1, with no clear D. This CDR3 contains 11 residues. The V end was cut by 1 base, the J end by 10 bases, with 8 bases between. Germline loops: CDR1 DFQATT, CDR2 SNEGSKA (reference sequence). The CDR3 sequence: CSARGVAEQFF. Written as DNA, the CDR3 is TGCAGTGCTAGAGGAGTGGCAGAGCAGTTCTTC.

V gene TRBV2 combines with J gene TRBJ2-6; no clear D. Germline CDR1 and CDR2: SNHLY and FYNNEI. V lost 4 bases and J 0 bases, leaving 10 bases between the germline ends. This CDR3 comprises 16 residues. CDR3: CASSADDLSGANVLTF. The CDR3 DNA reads TGTGCCAGCAGTGCTGATGACCTCTCTGGGGCCAACGTCCTGACTTTC.

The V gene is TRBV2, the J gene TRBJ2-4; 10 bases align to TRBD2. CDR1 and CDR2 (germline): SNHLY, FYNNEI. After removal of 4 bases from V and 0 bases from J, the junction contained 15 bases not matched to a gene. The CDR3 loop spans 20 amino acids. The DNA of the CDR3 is TGTGCCAGCAGTGTTTCTCCGGGACTAGCGCCTAACGAAGCCAAAAACATTCAGTACTTC. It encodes CASSVSPGLAPNEAKNIQYF.

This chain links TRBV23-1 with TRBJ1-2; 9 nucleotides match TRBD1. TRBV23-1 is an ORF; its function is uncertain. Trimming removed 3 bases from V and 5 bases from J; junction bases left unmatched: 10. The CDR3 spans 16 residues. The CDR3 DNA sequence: TGCGCCAGCAGTCAGCTTTGGGACAGGGAGGGGTATGGCTACACCTTC. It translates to CASSQLWDREGYGYTF.

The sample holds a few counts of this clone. This CDR3 is CATTTSGREGNEQFF. The CDR3, as DNA: TGTGCCACCACTACTAGCGGGAGGGAAGGCAATGAGCAGTTCTTC. The rearrangement uses TRBV19 and TRBJ2-1, with TRBD2 matching over 13 bases. Trimming cost V 10 bases and J 6 bases; bases outside gene matches: 9. Per germline, CDR1 LNHDA and CDR2 SQIVND (reference sequence). CDR3 length: 15 residues.

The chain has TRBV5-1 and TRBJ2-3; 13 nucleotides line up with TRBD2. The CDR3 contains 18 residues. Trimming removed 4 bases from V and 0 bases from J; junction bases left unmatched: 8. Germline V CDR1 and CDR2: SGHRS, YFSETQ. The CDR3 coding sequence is TGCGCCAGCAGCCCTGGACTAGCGGGGGTGAGAAGCACAGATACGCAGTATTTT. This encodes CASSPGLAGVRSTDTQYF.

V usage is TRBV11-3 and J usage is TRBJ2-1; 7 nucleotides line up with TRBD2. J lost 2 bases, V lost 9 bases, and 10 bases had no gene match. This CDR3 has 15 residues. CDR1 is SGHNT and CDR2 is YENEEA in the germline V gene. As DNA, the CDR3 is TGTGCCAGTTTGGGCCGTGGGGGGGCCTACAATGAGCAGTTCTTC. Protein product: CASLGRGGAYNEQFF.

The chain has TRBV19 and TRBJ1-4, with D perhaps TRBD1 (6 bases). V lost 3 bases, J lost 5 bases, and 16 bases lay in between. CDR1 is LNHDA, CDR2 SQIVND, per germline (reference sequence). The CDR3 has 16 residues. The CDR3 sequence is CASSIAGVGRNEKLFF. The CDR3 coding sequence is TGTGCCAGTAGTATCGCAGGGGTGGGGAGAAATGAAAAACTGTTTTTT.

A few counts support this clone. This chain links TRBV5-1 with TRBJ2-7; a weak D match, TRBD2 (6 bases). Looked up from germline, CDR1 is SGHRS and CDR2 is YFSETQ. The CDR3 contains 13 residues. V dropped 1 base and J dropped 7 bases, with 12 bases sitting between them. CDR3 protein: CASSLWGVGEQYV. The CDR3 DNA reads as TGCGCCAGCAGCTTGTGGGGGGTAGGGGAGCAGTACGTC.

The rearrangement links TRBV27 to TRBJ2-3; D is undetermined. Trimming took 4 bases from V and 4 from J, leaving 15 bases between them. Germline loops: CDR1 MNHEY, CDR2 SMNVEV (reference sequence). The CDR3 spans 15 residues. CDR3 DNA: TGTGCCAGCAGTTCAAGGATCGTCCGGGCAGATACGCAGTATTTT. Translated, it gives CASSSRIVRADTQYF.

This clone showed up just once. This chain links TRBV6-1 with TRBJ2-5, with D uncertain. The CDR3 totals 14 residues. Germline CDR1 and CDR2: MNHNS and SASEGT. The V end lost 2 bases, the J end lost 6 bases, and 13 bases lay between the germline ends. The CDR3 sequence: CASSESRLQQTQYF. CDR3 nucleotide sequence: TGTGCCAGCAGTGAATCCAGACTTCAACAGACCCAGTACTTC.